These 20 T cell receptor beta chains share one sample of origin, sequenced in a study of OX40 agonist ivuxolimab in advanced cancers. Sequenced by immunoSEQ multiplex PCR; TCRdb stores in-frame clones only, minus some. The sample has 75,000 to 95,000 clones; 85% to 90% are singletons. The source was CD4+ or CD8+ T cells sorted from blood, collected in a trial of the OX40 agonist ivuxolimab. The receptors here all came from an adult with an advanced solid tumor such as melanoma, head and neck, liver or kidney cancer.

The chain recombines TRBV6-6 with TRBJ2-7, with 7 positions matching TRBD2. The ends lost 2 bases at V and 3 bases at J; junction bases unmatched: 10. There are 16 residues in the CDR3. Germline CDR1 reads MNHNY; CDR2 reads SVGAGI (reference sequence). The CDR3 loop is CASSYLGGGEGYEQYF. As DNA, the CDR3 is TGTGCCAGCAGTTACCTGGGAGGAGGGGAGGGCTACGAGCAGTACTTC.

This clone has only one observation. The V and J genes are TRBV9 and TRBJ1-2; D is undetermined. With 4 bases removed from V and 4 bases from J, the gap between germline ends came to 11 bases. From germline, CDR1 is SGDLS and CDR2 YYNGEE. The CDR3 runs to 13 residues. The CDR3 reads CASSPTPPYGYTF. In DNA form, the CDR3 reads TGTGCCAGCAGCCCCACCCCCCCCTATGGCTACACCTTC.

This sequence joins TRBV7-9 and TRBJ2-7; no reliable D call. Germline V gene data show CDR1 as SEHNR and CDR2 as FQNEAQ (reference sequence). The CDR3 totals 14 residues. V lost 1 base, J lost 2 bases, and 9 bases lay in between. The CDR3 DNA reads as TGTGCCAGCAGCTTAGTTGGCGGAACCTACGAGCAGTACTTC. It specifies CASSLVGGTYEQYF. The whole variable domain, remainder taken from reference TRBV7-9 and TRBJ2-7, is DTGVSQNPRHKITKRGQNVTFRCDPISEHNRLYWYRQTLGQGPEFLTYFQNEAQLEKSRLLSDRFSAERPKGSFSTLEIQRTEQGDSAMYLCASSLVGGTYEQYFGPGTRLTVT.

The rearrangement joins TRBV19 to TRBJ2-1; D is unclear. Germline V gene lookup returns CDR1 LNHDA and CDR2 SQIVND (reference sequence). CDR3 length: 14 residues. V was pared by 4 bases and J by 0 bases, with 7 bases between. The CDR3 reads CASSRQYSYNEQFF. CDR3 coding DNA: TGTGCCAGTAGTAGGCAGTACTCCTACAATGAGCAGTTCTTC.

This chain links TRBV6-6 with TRBJ2-3, with a possible D match to TRBD2 (5 bases). CDR3 length equals 15 residues. Germline CDR1 reads MNHNY; CDR2 reads SVGAGI (reference sequence). Trimming took 0 bases from V and 6 from J, leaving 13 bases between them. CDR3 protein: CASSYSRPEADTQYF. DNA for the CDR3: TGTGCCAGCAGTTACTCGAGACCGGAGGCGGATACGCAGTATTTT.

V usage is TRBV7-6 and J usage is TRBJ2-3; tentative D call: TRBD2 (5 bases). V lost 1 base to trimming and J lost 1 base, with 9 bases between them. The CDR3 runs 15 residues. CDR1 and CDR2 from the germline V gene are SGHVS and FNYEAQ. CDR3 loop: CASSLGSGRTDTQYF. The DNA of the CDR3 is TGTGCCAGCAGCTTAGGGAGCGGTCGCACAGATACGCAGTATTTT.

The V gene is TRBV5-1, the J gene TRBJ2-7, with 8 nucleotides matching TRBD1. The germline V gene encodes CDR1 SGHRS and CDR2 YFSETQ. The length of the CDR3 is 15 residues. With 4 bases clipped from V and 3 bases from J, the junction kept 9 bases outside the gene matches. DNA of the CDR3: TGCGCCAGCAGCACCGGGACAGGTGGAAACTACGAGCAGTACTTC. Protein product: CASSTGTGGNYEQYF.

The genes are TRBV11-2 and TRBJ1-3; 7 bases map to TRBD1. This CDR3 has 16 amino acids. J was trimmed by 1 base and V by 4 bases; bases with no gene match: 7. Germline lookup yields CDR1 SGHAT and CDR2 FQNNGV. DNA for the CDR3: TGTGCCAGCAGCTGGACAGAGGGGGCGTCTGGAAACACCATATATTTT. Translation gives CASSWTEGASGNTIYF. The full variable domain, in which reference TRBV11-2 and TRBJ1-3 provide the parts outside the CDR3, is EAGVAQSPRYKIIEKRQSVAFWCNPISGHATLYWYQQILGQGPKLLIQFQNNGVVDDSQLPKDRFSAERLKGVDSTLKIQPAKLEDSAVYLCASSWTEGASGNTIYFGEGSWLTVV.

The J gene is TRBJ2-7, the V gene TRBV19, with TRBD1 matching 11 bases. This CDR3 is built from 15 residues. V lost 4 bases, J lost 4 bases, and 6 bases stayed unmatched. Germline V gene lookup returns CDR1 LNHDA and CDR2 SQIVND (reference sequence). The CDR3 region has the DNA TGTGCCAGTAGTACCGACCGGGACAGGGGGTACGAGCAGTACTTC. This codes for CASSTDRDRGYEQYF.

This sequence joins TRBV11-2 and TRBJ2-7; weak D call: TRBD1 (5 bases). CDR1 SGHAT and CDR2 FQNNGV come from the germline V gene. Trimming removed 2 bases from V and 2 bases from J, with 7 bases in between. The length of the CDR3 is 13 residues. The chain's CDR3 is CASSLRRAYEQYF. The CDR3 region has the DNA TGTGCCAGCAGCTTACGCAGGGCCTACGAGCAGTACTTC.

The chain uses TRBV29-1 and TRBJ1-1, with unresolved D. V was cut by 7 bases and J by 5 bases, with 8 bases left in between. The CDR3 totals 10 residues. Germline V lookup: CDR1 SQVTM, CDR2 ANQGSEA. DNA for the CDR3: TGCAGCGCCCTGGGGACTGAAGCTTTCTTT. Translating gives CSALGTEAFF.

The chain uses TRBV28 and TRBJ2-1; 8 positions match TRBD1. The germline V gene has CDR1 MDHEN and CDR2 SYDVKM. The CDR3 has 13 residues. V lost 2 bases, J lost 6 bases, and 0 bases stayed unmatched. As DNA, the CDR3 is TGTGCCAGCAGTTTAGGGACAGGCAATGAGCAGTTCTTC. Its translation: CASSLGTGNEQFF.

To note about this clone: Its ends do not fully match the called genes, so a read error is possible. The rearrangement uses TRBV7-7 and TRBJ2-5; 9 bases line up with TRBD1. The J call may be in error: the DNA end matches TRBJ2-7 better. In germline, CDR1 is SSHAT, CDR2 FNYEAQ (reference sequence). There are 15 residues in the CDR3. The CDR3 sequence: CASSTPRDRADEQYF. The DNA for the CDR3 is TGTGCTAGCAGCACACCTCGGGACAGGGCGGACGAGCAGTACTTC.

The chain combines TRBV30 with TRBJ2-2; unclear D gene. V was pared by 0 bases and J by 7 bases, with 3 bases between. The CDR3 has 11 amino acids. CDR1 GTSNPN and CDR2 SVGIG come from the germline V gene (reference sequence). The CDR3 region is CAWSVFGELFF. The DNA for the CDR3 is TGTGCCTGGAGTGTGTTCGGGGAGCTGTTTTTT.

The genes are TRBV7-9 and TRBJ2-6; TRBD1 is a possible D gene (6 bases). This CDR3 spans 17 amino acids. The germline V and J ends were trimmed by 0 bases and 3 bases, with 12 bases remaining between them. Germline loops: CDR1 SEHNR, CDR2 FQNEAQ (reference sequence). CDR3 sequence reads: CASSLASGVGGANVLTF. Here the CDR3 DNA reads TGTGCCAGCAGCTTAGCCTCAGGGGTAGGTGGGGCCAACGTCCTGACTTTC.

The gene calls are TRBV13 and TRBJ2-2, with TRBD1 matching over 7 bases. The CDR3 extends over 14 amino acids. Germline loops: CDR1 PRHDT, CDR2 FYEKMQ (reference sequence). The trim removed 5 bases at V and 4 bases at J, leaving 4 bases unmatched. CDR3 sequence: CASSPRDSTGELFF. The CDR3 DNA sequence: TGTGCCAGCAGCCCCCGGGACAGCACCGGGGAGCTGTTTTTT.

The genes are TRBV6-5 and TRBJ2-7; no clear D gene. Trimming took off 0 bases at V and 3 bases at J, with 6 bases between the two ends. CDR1 is MNHEY, CDR2 SVGAGI, per germline. This CDR3 region has 13 residues. This CDR3 is CASSYSGYYEQYF. CDR3 nucleotide sequence: TGTGCCAGCAGTTACTCGGGGTACTACGAGCAGTACTTC.

This clone was detected only a few times. This sequence joins TRBV18 and TRBJ2-3; TRBD2 is a possible D gene (6 bases). Between the trimmed V and J ends, which lost 1 base and 1 base, there was a span of 9 bases. CDR1 is KGHSH, CDR2 LQKENI, per germline. The CDR3 totals 15 residues. Here the CDR3 reads CASSPRRGGTDTQYF. The CDR3 DNA sequence: TGTGCCAGCTCACCACGGCGGGGAGGCACAGATACGCAGTATTTT. Drawing the rest from reference TRBV18 and TRBJ2-3, the complete variable domain is NAGVMQNPRHLVRRRGQEARLRCSPMKGHSHVYWYRQLPEEGLKFMVYLQKENIIDESGMPKERFSAEFPKEGPSILRIQQVVRGDSAAYFCASSPRRGGTDTQYFGPGTRLTVL.

The chain links TRBV4-1 to TRBJ2-2, with TRBD1 as a possible D gene (6 bases). Germline values: CDR1 MGHRA, CDR2 YSYEKL. V lost 6 bases to trimming and J lost 3 bases, with 11 bases between them. CDR3 length equals 14 residues. The chain's CDR3 is CASSIGQYTGELFF. The CDR3 DNA sequence: TGCGCCAGCAGTATCGGACAGTACACCGGGGAGCTGTTTTTT.

A remark on this clone: The missing conserved phenylalanine or tryptophan at the end of this CDR3 makes a read error likely. The chain recombines TRBV27 with TRBJ2-7, with 8 nucleotides matching TRBD1. V shed 6 bases, J shed 3 bases, and the junction held 10 bases outside the gene matches. The CDR3 extends over 15 amino acids. Germline V gene lookup returns CDR1 MNHEY and CDR2 SMNVEV (reference sequence). The CDR3 DNA is TGTGCCAGCAGCCCAGGGGGCTCAGGGAACTACGAGCAGTACCTC. Its translation is CASSPGGSGNYEQYL.